Here is one TCR beta chain with its context. These data originate in a study of blood T cell repertoires in COVID-19. TCRdb's copy holds only in-frame clones and misses some; the assay was immunoSEQ multiplex PCR. The table includes some 100,000 clones, 88% detected once. Looked up from germline, CDR1 is SGHDN and CDR2 is FVKESK. The length of the CDR3 is 15 residues. Trimming took 4 bases from V and 2 from J; bases not matched to a gene: 5. The clonotype originates from a woman aged 60-75 years with acute or convalescent COVID-19. The material sequenced was peripheral blood. V usage is TRBV14 and J usage is TRBJ1-5, with 7 positions matching TRBD1. The CDR3 loop reads CASSPTGVGNQPQHF. The CDR3 nucleotides read TGTGCCAGCAGCCCTACAGGGGTTGGCAATCAGCCCCAGCATTTT.